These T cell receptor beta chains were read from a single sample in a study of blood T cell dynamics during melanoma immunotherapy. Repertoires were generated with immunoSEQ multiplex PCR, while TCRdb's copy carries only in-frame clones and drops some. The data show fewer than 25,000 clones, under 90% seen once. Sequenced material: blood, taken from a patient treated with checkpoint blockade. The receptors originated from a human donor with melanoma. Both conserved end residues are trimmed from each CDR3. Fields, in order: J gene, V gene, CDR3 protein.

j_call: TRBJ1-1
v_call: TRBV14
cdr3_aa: ASSRQENTEAF

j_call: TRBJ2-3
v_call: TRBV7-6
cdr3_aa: ASSLGTSGPVPDTQY

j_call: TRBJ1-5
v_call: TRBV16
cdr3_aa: ASSLTKNQPQH

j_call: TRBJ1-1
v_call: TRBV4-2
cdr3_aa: ASSPPGQHTEAF

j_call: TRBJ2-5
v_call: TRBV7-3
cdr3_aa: ASSLTLTSKETQY

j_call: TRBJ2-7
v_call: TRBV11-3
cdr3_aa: ASSLNTIYEQY

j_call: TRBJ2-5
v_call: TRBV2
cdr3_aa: ASRVTTSQETQY

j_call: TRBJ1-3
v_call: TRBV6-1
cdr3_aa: ASSETRGFIPGNTIY

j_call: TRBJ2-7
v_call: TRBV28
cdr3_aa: ASLTANRYEQY

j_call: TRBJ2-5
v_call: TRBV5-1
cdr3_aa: ASSSGVGETQY

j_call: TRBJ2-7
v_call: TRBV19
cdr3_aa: ASRPRDRAYEQY

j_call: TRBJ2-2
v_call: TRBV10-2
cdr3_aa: ASSPPGQGQTGELF

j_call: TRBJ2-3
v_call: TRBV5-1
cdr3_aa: ASSFGTAIDTQY

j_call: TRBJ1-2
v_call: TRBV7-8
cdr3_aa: ASSYVAGGYGYT

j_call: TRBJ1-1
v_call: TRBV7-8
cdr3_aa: ASSLVTVSNTEAF

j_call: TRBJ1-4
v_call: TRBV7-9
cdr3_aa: ASSLASVKGEKLF

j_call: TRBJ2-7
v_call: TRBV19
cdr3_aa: ASRSSRPGLAASDEQY

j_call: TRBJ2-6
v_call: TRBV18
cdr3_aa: ASSPPWGPGSGANVLT

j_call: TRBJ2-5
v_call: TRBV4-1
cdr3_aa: ASSQDATSRETQY

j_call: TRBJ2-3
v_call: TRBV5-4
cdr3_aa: ASSLVGTAEDTQY

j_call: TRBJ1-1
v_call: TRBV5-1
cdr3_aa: ASSLNPSGTEAF

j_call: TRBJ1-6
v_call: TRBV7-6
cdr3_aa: ASSLGGQINSPLH

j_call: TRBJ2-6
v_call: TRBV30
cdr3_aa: AWSDESGANVLT

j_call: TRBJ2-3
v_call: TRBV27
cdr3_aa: ASSRSPTDTQY

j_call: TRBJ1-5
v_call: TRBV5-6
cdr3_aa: ASSLAAGQPQH

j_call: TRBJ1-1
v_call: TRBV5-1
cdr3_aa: ASSPGTSNTEAF

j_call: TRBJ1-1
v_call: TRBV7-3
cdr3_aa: ASSLYWNTEAF